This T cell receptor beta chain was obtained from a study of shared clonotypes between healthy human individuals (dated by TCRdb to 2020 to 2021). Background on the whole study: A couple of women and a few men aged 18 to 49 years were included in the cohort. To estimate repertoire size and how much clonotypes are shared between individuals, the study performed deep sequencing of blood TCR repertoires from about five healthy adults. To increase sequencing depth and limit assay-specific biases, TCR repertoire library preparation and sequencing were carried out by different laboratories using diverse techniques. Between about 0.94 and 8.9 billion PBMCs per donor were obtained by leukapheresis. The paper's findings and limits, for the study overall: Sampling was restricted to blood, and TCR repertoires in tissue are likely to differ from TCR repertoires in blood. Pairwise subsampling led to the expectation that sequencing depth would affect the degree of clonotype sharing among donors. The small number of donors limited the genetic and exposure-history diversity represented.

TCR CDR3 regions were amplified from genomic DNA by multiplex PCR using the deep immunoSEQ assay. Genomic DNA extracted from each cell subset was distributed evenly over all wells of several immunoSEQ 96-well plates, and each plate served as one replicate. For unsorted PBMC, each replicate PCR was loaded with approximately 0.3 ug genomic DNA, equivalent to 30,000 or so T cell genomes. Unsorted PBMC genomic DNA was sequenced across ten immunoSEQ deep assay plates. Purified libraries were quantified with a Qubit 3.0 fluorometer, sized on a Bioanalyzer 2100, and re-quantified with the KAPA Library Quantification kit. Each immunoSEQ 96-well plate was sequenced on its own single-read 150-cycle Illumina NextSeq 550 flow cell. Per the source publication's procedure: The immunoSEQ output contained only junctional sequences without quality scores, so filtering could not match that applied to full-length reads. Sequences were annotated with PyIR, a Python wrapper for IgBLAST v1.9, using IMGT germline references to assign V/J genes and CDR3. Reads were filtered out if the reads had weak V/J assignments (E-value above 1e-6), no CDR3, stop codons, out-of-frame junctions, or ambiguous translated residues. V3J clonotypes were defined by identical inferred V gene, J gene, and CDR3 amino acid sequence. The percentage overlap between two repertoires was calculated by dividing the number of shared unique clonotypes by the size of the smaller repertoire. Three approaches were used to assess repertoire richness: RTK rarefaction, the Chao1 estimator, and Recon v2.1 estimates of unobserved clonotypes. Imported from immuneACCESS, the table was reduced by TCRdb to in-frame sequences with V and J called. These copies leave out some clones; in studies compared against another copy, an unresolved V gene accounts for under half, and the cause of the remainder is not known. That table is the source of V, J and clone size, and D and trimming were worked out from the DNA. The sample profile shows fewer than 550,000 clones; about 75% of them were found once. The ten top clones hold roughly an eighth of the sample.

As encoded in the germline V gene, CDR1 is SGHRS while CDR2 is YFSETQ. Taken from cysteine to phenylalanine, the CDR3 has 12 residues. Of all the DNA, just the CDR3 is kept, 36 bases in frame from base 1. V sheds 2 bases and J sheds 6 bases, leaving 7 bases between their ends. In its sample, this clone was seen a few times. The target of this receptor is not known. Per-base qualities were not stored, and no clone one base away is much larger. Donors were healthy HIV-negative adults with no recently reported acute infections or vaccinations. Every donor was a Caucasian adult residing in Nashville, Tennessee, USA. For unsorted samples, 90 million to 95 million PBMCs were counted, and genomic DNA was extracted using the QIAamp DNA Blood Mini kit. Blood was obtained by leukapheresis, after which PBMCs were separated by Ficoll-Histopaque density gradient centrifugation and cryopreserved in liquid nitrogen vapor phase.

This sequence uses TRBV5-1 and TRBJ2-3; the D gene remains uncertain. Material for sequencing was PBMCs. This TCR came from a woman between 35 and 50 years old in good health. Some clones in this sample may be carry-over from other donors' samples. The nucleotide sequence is TGCGCCAGCAGCTTCGATTTTGATACGCAGTATTTT. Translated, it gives CASSFDFDTQYF.